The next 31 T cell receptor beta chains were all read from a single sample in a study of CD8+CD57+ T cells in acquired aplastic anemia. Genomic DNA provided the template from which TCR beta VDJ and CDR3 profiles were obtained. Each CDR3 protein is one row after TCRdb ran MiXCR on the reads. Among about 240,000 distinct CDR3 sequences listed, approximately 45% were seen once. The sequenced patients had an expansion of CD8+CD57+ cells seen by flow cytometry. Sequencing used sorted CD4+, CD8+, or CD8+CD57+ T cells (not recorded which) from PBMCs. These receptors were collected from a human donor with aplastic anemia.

The DNA of the CDR3 is TGTGCCAGTAGTAATAAGGGGTACTATGGCTACACCTTC. Residues: CASSNKGYYGYTF. The gene calls are TRBV19 and TRBJ1-2, with D possibly TRBD1 on 5 matching bases. CDR3 length: 13 amino acids. CDR1 and CDR2 (germline): LNHDA, SQIVND (reference sequence). Trimming left V 4 bases short and J 3 bases short, with 9 bases between.

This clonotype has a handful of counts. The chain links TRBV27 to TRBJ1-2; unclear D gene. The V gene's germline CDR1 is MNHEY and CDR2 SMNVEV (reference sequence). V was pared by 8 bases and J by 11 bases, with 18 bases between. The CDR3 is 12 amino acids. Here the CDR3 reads CASGESREPYTF. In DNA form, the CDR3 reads TGTGCCAGCGGAGAGAGCCGGGAGCCTTACACCTTC.

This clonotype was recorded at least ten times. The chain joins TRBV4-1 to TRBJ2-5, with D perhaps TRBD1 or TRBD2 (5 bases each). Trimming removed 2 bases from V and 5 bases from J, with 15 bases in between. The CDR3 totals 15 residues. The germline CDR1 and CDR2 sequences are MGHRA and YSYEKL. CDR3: CASSQRDGTGETQYF. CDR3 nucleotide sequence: TGCGCCAGCAGCCAACGAGATGGGACCGGGGAGACCCAGTACTTC.

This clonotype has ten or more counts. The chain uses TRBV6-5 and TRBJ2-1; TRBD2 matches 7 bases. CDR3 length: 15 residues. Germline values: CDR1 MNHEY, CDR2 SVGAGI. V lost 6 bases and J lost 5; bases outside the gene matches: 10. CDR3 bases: TGTGCCAGCAGCCCTACGGCGGGAGTCCACAATGAGCAGTTCTTC. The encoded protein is CASSPTAGVHNEQFF.

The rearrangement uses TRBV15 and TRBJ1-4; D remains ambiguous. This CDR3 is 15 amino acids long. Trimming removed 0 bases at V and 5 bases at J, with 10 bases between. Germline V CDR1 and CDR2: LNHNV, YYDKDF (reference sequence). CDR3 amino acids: CATSREESANEKLFF. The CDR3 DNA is TGTGCCACCAGCAGAGAGGAGTCCGCCAATGAAAAACTGTTTTTT.

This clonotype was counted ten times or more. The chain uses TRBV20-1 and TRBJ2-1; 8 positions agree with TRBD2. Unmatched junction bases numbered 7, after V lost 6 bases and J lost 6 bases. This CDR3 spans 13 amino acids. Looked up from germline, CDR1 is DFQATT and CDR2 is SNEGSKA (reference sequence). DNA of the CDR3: TGCAGTGCCGAGAGCGGGAGCGCCAATGAGCAGTTCTTC. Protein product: CSAESGSANEQFF.

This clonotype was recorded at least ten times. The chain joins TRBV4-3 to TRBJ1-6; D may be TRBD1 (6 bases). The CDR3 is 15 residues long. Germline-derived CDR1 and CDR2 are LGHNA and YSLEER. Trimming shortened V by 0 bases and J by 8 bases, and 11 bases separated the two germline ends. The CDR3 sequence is CASSQDDRSHSPLHF. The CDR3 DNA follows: TGCGCCAGCAGCCAAGACGACAGGAGTCATTCACCCCTCCACTTT.

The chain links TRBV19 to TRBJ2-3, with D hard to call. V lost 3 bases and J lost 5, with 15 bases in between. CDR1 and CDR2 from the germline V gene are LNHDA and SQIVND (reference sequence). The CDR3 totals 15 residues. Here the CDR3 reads CASSIFEAEEDTQYF. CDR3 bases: TGTGCCAGTAGTATCTTCGAGGCCGAGGAAGATACGCAGTATTTT.

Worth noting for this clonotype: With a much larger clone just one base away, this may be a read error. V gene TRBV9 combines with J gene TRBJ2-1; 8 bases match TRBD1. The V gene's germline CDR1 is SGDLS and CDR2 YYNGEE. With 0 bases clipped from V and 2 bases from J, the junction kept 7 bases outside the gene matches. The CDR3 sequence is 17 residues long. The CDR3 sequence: CASSVEGSRGPYNEQFF. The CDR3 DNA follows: TGTGCCAGCAGCGTAGAAGGTAGCAGGGGGCCCTACAATGAGCAGTTCTTC.

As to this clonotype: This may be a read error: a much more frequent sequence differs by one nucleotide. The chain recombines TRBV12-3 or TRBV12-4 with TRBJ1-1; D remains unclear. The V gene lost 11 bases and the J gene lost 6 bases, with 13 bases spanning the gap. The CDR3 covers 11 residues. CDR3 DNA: TGTGCCGGCATGTCCCCCCCTGAAGCTTTCTTT. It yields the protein CAGMSPPEAFF.

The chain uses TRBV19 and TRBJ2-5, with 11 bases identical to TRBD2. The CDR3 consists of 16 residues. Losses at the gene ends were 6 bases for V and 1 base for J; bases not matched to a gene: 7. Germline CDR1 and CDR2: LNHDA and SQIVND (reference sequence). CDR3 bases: TGTGCCAGTAGCTCCGGGACTAGCGGAGGCCAAGAGACCCAGTACTTC. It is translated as CASSSGTSGGQETQYF.

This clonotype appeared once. CDR3 region: CAISEAGTSPSYEQYF. The CDR3 coding sequence is TGTGCCATCAGTGAGGCTGGGACAAGCCCTTCCTACGAGCAGTACTTC. V and J are TRBV10-3 and TRBJ2-7; weak D call: TRBD1 (6 bases). The CDR3 spans 16 residues. The ends were cut back, 2 bases at V and 1 base at J, with 15 bases in the middle. In germline, CDR1 is ENHRY, CDR2 SYGVKD.

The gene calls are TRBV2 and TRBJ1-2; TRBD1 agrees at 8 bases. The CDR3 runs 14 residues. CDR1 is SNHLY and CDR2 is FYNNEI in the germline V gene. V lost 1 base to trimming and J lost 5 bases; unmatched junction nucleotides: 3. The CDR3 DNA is TGTGCCAGCAGTGAAGGGACAGGGTTTTATGGCTACACCTTC. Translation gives CASSEGTGFYGYTF.

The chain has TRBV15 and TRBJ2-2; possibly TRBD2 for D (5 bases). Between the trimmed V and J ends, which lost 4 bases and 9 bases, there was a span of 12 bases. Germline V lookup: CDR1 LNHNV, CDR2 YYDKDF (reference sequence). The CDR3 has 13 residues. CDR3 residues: CATSKLGARELFF. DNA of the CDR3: TGTGCCACCAGCAAACTAGGCGCGAGGGAGCTGTTTTTT.

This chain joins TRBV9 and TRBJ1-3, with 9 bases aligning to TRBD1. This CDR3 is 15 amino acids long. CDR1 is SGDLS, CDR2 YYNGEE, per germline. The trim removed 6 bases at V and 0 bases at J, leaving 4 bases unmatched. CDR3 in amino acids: CASTRTGASGNTIYF. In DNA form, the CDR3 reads TGTGCCAGCACCCGGACAGGGGCCTCTGGAAACACCATATATTTT.

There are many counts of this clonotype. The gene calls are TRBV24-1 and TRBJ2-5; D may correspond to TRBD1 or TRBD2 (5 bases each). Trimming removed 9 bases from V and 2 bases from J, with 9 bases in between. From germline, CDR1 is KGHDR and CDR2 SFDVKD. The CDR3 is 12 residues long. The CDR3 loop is CATGDGQETQYF. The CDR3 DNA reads TGTGCCACCGGGGACGGTCAAGAGACCCAGTACTTC.

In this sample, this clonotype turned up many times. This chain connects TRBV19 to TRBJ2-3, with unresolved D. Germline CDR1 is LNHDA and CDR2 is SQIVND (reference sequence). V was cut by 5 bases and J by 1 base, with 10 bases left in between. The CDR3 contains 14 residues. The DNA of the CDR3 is TGTGCCAGTAGTCTGGCTGGCGGCACAGATACGCAGTATTTT. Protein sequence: CASSLAGGTDTQYF. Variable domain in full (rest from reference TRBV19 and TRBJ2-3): DGGITQSPKYLFRKEGQNVTLSCEQNLNHDAMYWYRQDPGQGLRLIYYSQIVNDFQKGDIAEGYSVSREKKESFPLTVTSAQKNPTAFYLCASSLAGGTDTQYFGPGTRLTVL.

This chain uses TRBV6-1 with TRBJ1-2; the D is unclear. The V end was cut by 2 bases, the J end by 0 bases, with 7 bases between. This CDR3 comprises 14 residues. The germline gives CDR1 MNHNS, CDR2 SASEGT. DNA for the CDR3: TGTGCCAGCAGTGAATATAGAACTAACTATGGCTACACCTTC. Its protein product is CASSEYRTNYGYTF.

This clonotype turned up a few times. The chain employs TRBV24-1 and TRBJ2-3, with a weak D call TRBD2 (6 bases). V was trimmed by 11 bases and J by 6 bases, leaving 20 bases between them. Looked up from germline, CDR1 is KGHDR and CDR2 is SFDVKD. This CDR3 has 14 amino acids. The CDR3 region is CASVRRGKGDTQYF. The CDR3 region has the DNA TGTGCCAGCGTTCGGAGGGGAAAAGGGGATACGCAGTATTTT.

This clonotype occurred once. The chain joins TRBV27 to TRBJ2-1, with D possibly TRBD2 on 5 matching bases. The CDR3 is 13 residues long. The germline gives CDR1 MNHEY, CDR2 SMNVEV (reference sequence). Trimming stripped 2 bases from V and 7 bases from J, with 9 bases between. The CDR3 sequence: CASSLDTGNEQFF. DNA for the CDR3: TGTGCCAGCAGTTTAGACACGGGGAATGAGCAGTTCTTC.

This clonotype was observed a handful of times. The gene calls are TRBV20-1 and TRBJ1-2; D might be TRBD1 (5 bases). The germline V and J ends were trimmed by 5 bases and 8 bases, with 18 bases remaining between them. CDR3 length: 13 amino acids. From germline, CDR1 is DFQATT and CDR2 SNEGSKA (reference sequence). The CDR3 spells CSAPGRERGGYTF. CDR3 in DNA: TGCAGTGCTCCGGGACGAGAGAGGGGAGGCTACACCTTC.

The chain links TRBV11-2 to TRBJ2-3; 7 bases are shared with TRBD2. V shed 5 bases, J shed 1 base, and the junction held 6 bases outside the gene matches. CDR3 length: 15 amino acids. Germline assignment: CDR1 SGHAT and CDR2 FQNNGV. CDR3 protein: CASSPTSVGTDTQYF. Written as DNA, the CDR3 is TGTGCCAGCAGCCCAACTAGCGTAGGCACAGATACGCAGTATTTT.

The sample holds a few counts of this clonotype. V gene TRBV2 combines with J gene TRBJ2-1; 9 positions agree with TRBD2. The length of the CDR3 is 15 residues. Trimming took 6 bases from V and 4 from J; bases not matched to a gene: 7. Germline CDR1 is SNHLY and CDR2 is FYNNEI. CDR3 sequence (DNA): TGTGCCAGCAGAGACTCTAGCGGGGTATACAATGAGCAGTTCTTC. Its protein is CASRDSSGVYNEQFF.

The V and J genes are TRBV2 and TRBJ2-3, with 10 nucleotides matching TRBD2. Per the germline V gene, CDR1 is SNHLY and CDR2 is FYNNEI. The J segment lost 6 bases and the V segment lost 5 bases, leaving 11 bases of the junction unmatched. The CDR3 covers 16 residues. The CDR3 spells CASSTAGGFPPDTQYF. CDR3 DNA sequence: TGTGCCAGCAGTACAGCGGGGGGGTTCCCCCCCGATACGCAGTATTTT.

The CDR3 DNA follows: TGTGCCATCAATGGAGGGGGAGATACGCAGTATTTT. It translates to CAINGGGDTQYF. The chain carries TRBV10-3 and TRBJ2-3, with D possibly being TRBD1 or TRBD2 (6 bases each). Trimming removed 7 bases at V and 5 bases at J, with 10 bases between. Germline V gives CDR1 ENHRY, CDR2 SYGVKD. The CDR3 loop spans 12 amino acids.

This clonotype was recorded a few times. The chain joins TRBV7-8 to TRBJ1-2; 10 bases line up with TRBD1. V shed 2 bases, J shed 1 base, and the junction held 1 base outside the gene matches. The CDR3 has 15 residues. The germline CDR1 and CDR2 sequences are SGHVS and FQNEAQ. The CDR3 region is CASSLRDRGNYGYTF. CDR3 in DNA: TGTGCCAGCAGCTTACGGGACAGGGGTAACTATGGCTACACCTTC.

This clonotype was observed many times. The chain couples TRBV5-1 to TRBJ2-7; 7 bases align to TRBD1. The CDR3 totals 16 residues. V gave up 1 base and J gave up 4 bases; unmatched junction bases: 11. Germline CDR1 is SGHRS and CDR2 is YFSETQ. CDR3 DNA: TGCGCCAGCAGCTTGCGACAGGGCATTGAAGGGTACGAGCAGTACTTC. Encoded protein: CASSLRQGIEGYEQYF.

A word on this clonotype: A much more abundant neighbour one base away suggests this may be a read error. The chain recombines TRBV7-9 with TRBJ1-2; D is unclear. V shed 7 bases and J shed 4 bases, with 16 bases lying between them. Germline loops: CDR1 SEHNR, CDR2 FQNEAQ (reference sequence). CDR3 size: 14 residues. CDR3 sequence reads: CASTSSIASYGYTF. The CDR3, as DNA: TGTGCCAGCACTTCCTCGATTGCTAGCTATGGCTACACCTTC.

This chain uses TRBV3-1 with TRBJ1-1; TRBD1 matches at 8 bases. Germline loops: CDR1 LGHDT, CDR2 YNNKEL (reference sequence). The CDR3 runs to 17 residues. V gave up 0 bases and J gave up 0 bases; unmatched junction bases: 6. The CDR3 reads CASSQDGDRGVNTEAFF. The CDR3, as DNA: TGTGCCAGCAGCCAAGATGGCGACAGGGGAGTGAACACTGAAGCTTTCTTT.

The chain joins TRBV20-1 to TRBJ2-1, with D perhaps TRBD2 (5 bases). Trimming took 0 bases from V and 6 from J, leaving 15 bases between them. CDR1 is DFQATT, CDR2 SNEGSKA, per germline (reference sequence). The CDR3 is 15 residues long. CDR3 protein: CSARDAGGDSNEQFF. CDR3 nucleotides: TGCAGTGCTAGAGATGCGGGTGGGGATTCCAATGAGCAGTTCTTC.

CDR3 protein: CSVDAQGGYTF. The CDR3 coding sequence is TGCAGCGTTGACGCCCAAGGTGGCTACACCTTC. V is TRBV29-1 and J is TRBJ1-2, with D uncertain. Germline CDR1 is SQVTM and CDR2 is ANQGSEA. The V end was cut by 3 bases, the J end by 7 bases, with 9 bases between. The CDR3 is made up of 11 amino acids. The variable domain in full, with the rest retrieved from reference TRBV29-1 and TRBJ1-2, is SAVISQKPSRDICQRGTSLTIQCQVDSQVTMMFWYRQQPGQSLTLIATANQGSEATYESGFVIDKFPISRPNLTFSTLTVSNMSPEDSSIYLCSVDAQGGYTFGSGTRLTVV.